These 5 T cell receptor beta chains share one sample of origin, sequenced in a study of early T cells in non-severe SARS-CoV-2 infection. TCRdb itself ran the 5' RACE reads through MiXCR, one entry per CDR3 protein. The table shows fewer than 40,000 distinct CDR3 sequences, with roughly 6.6% occurring only once. The sequenced sample was whole blood. The receptors originated from an adult who was a healthcare worker with PCR-confirmed SARS-CoV-2 infection or an uninfected control (not recorded which).

This clonotype was seen repeatedly, ten times or more. The chain is built from TRBV28 and TRBJ2-3, with 8 bases that match TRBD2. V lost 3 bases, J lost 4 bases, and 0 bases stayed unmatched. The length of the CDR3 is 13 residues. Looked up from germline, CDR1 is MDHEN and CDR2 is SYDVKM. CDR3 protein: CASSLTSADTQYF. CDR3 sequence (DNA): TGTGCCAGCAGTTTGACTAGCGCAGATACGCAGTATTTT.

Many counts were recorded for this clonotype. The CDR3 is CASSQDRTSRHEQFF. DNA of the CDR3: TGTGCCAGCAGCCAAGACCGGACTAGCCGCCATGAGCAGTTCTTC. The rearrangement links TRBV12-3 or TRBV12-4 to TRBJ2-1; 8 positions match TRBD2. J was trimmed by 8 bases and V by 6 bases; bases with no gene match: 12. This CDR3 comprises 15 residues.

This clonotype was observed at least ten times. This chain uses TRBV27 with TRBJ2-7, with unresolved D. Germline-derived CDR1 and CDR2 are MNHEY and SMNVEV (reference sequence). The CDR3 has 15 residues. Trimming took 5 bases from V and 5 from J, leaving 19 bases between them. The CDR3 sequence is CASSRVLGLVDEQYF. The DNA for the CDR3 is TGTGCCAGCAGTAGGGTCCTAGGTCTGGTAGACGAGCAGTACTTC.

By frequency in the sample, this clonotype is medium-sized. V is TRBV6-6 and J is TRBJ1-2, with D possibly TRBD1 on 5 matching bases. V shed 3 bases and J shed 5 bases, with 10 bases lying between them. CDR1 MNHNY and CDR2 SVGAGI come from the germline V gene (reference sequence). This CDR3 contains 13 residues. The CDR3 is CASSYIRQYGYTF. CDR3 in DNA: TGTGCCAGCAGTTATATTAGACAGTATGGCTACACCTTC.

The CDR3: CASSFRTGVNEQFF. CDR3 nucleotide sequence: TGTGCCAGCAGTTTCCGCACAGGGGTGAATGAGCAGTTCTTC. The genes are TRBV28 and TRBJ2-1; 7 nucleotides align to TRBD1. Germline-derived CDR1 and CDR2 are MDHEN and SYDVKM. This CDR3 spans 14 amino acids. The trim removed 3 bases at V and 7 bases at J, leaving 6 bases unmatched.